Shown below are 10 T cell receptor beta chains from a single sample sequenced in a study of blood T cell repertoires in COVID-19. Profiling relied on immunoSEQ multiplex PCR, and the TCRdb table lists in-frame clones only, not all of them. The sample yields about 70,000 clones, roughly 84% seen once. Sequenced sample: peripheral blood. The receptors were gathered from a young woman with acute or convalescent COVID-19.

The rearrangement links TRBV5-6 to TRBJ1-4, with D unresolved. Looked up from germline, CDR1 is SGHDT and CDR2 is YYEEEE. The CDR3 sequence is 15 residues long. The V end lost 4 bases, the J end lost 3 bases, and 13 bases lay between the germline ends. The CDR3 bases are TGTGCCAGCAGCCGGGGTGGGGTATCTAATGAAAAACTGTTTTTT. Translated, it gives CASSRGGVSNEKLFF.

The chain has TRBV20-1 and TRBJ1-2; possibly TRBD1 for D (6 bases). Germline CDR1 reads DFQATT; CDR2 reads SNEGSKA (reference sequence). V lost 3 bases, J lost 8 bases, and 10 bases lay in between. The CDR3 contains 11 residues. CDR3 amino acids: CSARETGGYTF. CDR3 nucleotide sequence: TGCAGTGCTAGGGAAACAGGGGGCTACACCTTC.

This chain uses TRBV18 with TRBJ2-7; D may be TRBD2 (5 bases). CDR3 length: 15 amino acids. The germline V and J ends were trimmed by 2 bases and 12 bases, with 23 bases remaining between them. From germline, CDR1 is KGHSH and CDR2 LQKENI. CDR3 DNA sequence: TGTGCCAGCTCACCAGGCCCGGACTCGCTAACTGAACTGTACTTC. Translation gives CASSPGPDSLTELYF. The full variable domain, with the rest looked up from reference TRBV18 and TRBJ2-7, is NAGVMQNPRHLVRRRGQEARLRCSPMKGHSHVYWYRQLPEEGLKFMVYLQKENIIDESGMPKERFSAEFPKEGPSILRIQQVVRGDSAAYFCASSPGPDSLTELYFGPGTRLTVT.

The chain has TRBV18 and TRBJ2-3; TRBD1 aligns across 9 bases. The junction had 9 bases not matched to a gene; V was cut back by 3 bases and J by 5 bases. The germline gives CDR1 KGHSH, CDR2 LQKENI. CDR3 length equals 16 residues. In DNA, the CDR3 is TGTGCCAGCTCACCCCGGGACAGGGTGACTAGAGATACGCAGTATTTT. Its protein product is CASSPRDRVTRDTQYF.

This chain links TRBV7-9 with TRBJ2-5; 9 bases agree with TRBD2. From germline, CDR1 is SEHNR and CDR2 FQNEAQ (reference sequence). There are 15 residues in the CDR3. The V gene end was trimmed by 2 bases and the J gene end by 2 bases; junction bases not matched to a gene: 3. For the CDR3, the DNA is TGTGCCAGCAGCTTAATAAGCGGGGGGCAAGAGACCCAGTACTTC. Translating it yields CASSLISGGQETQYF.

CDR3 nucleotide sequence: TGTGCCAGCAGCTTAGGAGACCCACGGGACTCCTACGAGCAGTACTTC. It translates to CASSLGDPRDSYEQYF. The chain couples TRBV7-9 to TRBJ2-7, with D possibly matching TRBD2 (5 bases). The CDR3 has 16 residues. Germline CDR1 is SEHNR and CDR2 is FQNEAQ (reference sequence). Trimming stripped 1 base from V and 0 bases from J, with 13 bases between.

CDR3 sequence (DNA): TGTGCCAGCAGCCTCCGGTTTCCCGGTCAGCCCCAGCATTTT. Protein product: CASSLRFPGQPQHF. This chain links TRBV6-2 or TRBV6-3 with TRBJ1-5; D is uncertain. The germline V gene has CDR1 MNHEY and CDR2 SVGEGT. V lost 6 bases, J lost 6 bases, and 15 bases lay in between. CDR3 length: 14 residues.

This rearrangement joins TRBV6-2 or TRBV6-3 to TRBJ2-3; D is uncertain. V lost 1 base, J lost 5 bases, and 10 bases lay in between. The CDR3 loop spans 14 amino acids. Germline CDR1 reads MNHEY; CDR2 reads SVGEGT. The CDR3 sequence is CASSYLSKIDTQYF. CDR3 DNA: TGTGCCAGCAGTTACTTAAGCAAGATAGATACGCAGTATTTT.

The J gene is TRBJ2-3, the V gene TRBV18; TRBD2 aligns across 10 bases. V trimming: 3 bases; J trimming: 1 base; junction bases outside the gene matches: 4. This CDR3 has 16 amino acids. CDR1 and CDR2 from the germline V gene are KGHSH and LQKENI. The CDR3 sequence is CASSPLGTSGTDTQYF. Written as DNA, the CDR3 is TGTGCCAGCTCACCGCTTGGGACTAGCGGCACAGATACGCAGTATTTT.

Only one count was recorded for this clone. The chain uses TRBV5-1 and TRBJ2-1, with TRBD1 matching over 8 bases. Germline V gene data show CDR1 as SGHRS and CDR2 as YFSETQ. With V trimmed by 4 bases and J by 0 bases, 6 bases remained unmatched. The CDR3 runs to 16 residues. The CDR3 DNA reads as TGCGCCAGCAGCGGAGTCGGACAGGGCTCCTACAATGAGCAGTTCTTC. Amino acid sequence: CASSGVGQGSYNEQFF.